The rows below give T cell receptor beta chains drawn from one sample of a study of blood T cell repertoires in COVID-19. Clones were read by immunoSEQ multiplex PCR, and TCRdb kept only the in-frame ones, dropping some. Here the sample spans about 250,000 clones, over 75% being singletons. Sequencing input: peripheral blood. The receptors stem from a man in his fifties with active or convalescent COVID-19. CDR3s include the opening cysteine and the closing phenylalanine or tryptophan. A D gene is named only where the DNA matches it firmly. Rows may omit the clone size; those that give it use once, few, many or a size class.

V,size,J,D,DNA,CDR3
TRBV28,.,TRBJ2-3,TRBD2,TGTGCCAGCAGCTCAAGACCGGGACTAGCTCCCAGAGCAGATACGCAGTATTTT,CASSSRPGLAPRADTQYF
TRBV28,.,TRBJ1-5,.,TGTGCCAGCAGTTTGCCGACAGGCGATCAGCCCCAGCATTTT,CASSLPTGDQPQHF
TRBV9,.,TRBJ1-1,TRBD1,TGTGCCAGCAGCCCGACAGGGGCATTGAACACTGAAGCTTTCTTT,CASSPTGALNTEAFF
TRBV28,many,TRBJ2-3,.,TGTGCCAGCAGTTTACACCAGGGGACAGATACGCAGTATTTT,CASSLHQGTDTQYF
TRBV5-1,.,TRBJ2-3,.,TGCGCCAGCAGCCGGGGCGGGACGGAGAGCACAGATACGCAGTATTTT,CASSRGGTESTDTQYF
TRBV6-1,.,TRBJ1-6,TRBD1,TGTGCCAGCAGTGAAGTGGGCAGGGGGGAATCACCCCTCCACTTT,CASSEVGRGESPLHF
TRBV6-5,few,TRBJ2-7,.,TGTGCCAGCAGTTCACACAGGGTGTGGGAGCAGTACTTC,CASSSHRVWEQYF
TRBV24-1,.,TRBJ1-2,.,TGTGCCACCACTGGAGCGGGCTTCGAGCTATCATGTGGCTACACCTTC,CATTGAGFELSCGYTF
TRBV13,.,TRBJ2-3,.,TGTGCCAGCAGCCCTGAGGGCTCAGGCACAGATACGCAGTATTTT,CASSPEGSGTDTQYF
TRBV4-3,.,TRBJ1-4,.,TGCGCCAGCAGCCAAGACGTGGGAGGACGTTTTGAAAAACTGTTTTTT,CASSQDVGGRFEKLFF
TRBV19,.,TRBJ1-1,TRBD1,TGTGCCAGTAGTAAAGCCAGGGGGCTAGGCACTGAAGCTTTCTTT,CASSKARGLGTEAFF
TRBV30,.,TRBJ1-5,TRBD1,TGTGCCTGGGGGACAGGGGGTCATCAGCCCCAGCATTTT,CAWGTGGHQPQHF
TRBV7-9,once,TRBJ1-5,.,TGTGCCAGCAGCTTAGCGGGGGCGGATCAGCCCCAGCATTTT,CASSLAGADQPQHF
TRBV11-2,.,TRBJ2-1,.,TGTGCCAGCAGCTTAGGTTCTTACAATGAGCAGTTCTTC,CASSLGSYNEQFF
TRBV7-4,once,TRBJ1-4,.,TGTGCCAGCAGCTCAGGGTGCCGAACTAATGAAAAACTGTTTTTT,CASSSGCRTNEKLFF
TRBV18,.,TRBJ1-2,.,TGTGCCAGCTCACCTCGTCCAGGGGAGCAGTATGGCTACACCTTC,CASSPRPGEQYGYTF
TRBV10-3,.,TRBJ2-1,TRBD1,TGTGCCATCTCCGAACCCGGGACAGGGGCCAATGAGCAGTTCTTC,CAISEPGTGANEQFF
TRBV4-3,.,TRBJ2-7,TRBD2,TGCGCCAGCAGCCAAGATCCGGCTAGCGGGAGTATCCAGCAGTACTTC,CASSQDPASGSIQQYF
TRBV12-3/TRBV12-4,.,TRBJ2-7,.,TGTGCCAGCAGTTTAATAGGGAGGTACGAGCAGTACTTC,CASSLIGRYEQYF
TRBV19,many,TRBJ1-1,.,TGTGCCAGTAGTTCCTTTACACCTAACACTGAAGCTTTCTTT,CASSSFTPNTEAFF
TRBV11-2,.,TRBJ2-3,TRBD2,TGTGCCAGCAGCTTAATGACGGGAGGCAGCACAGATACGCAGTATTTT,CASSLMTGGSTDTQYF
TRBV5-6,.,TRBJ1-2,TRBD1,TGTGCCAGCAGCCCGGGACAGGGGGTGGGAGGCTACACCTTC,CASSPGQGVGGYTF
TRBV2,.,TRBJ2-1,.,TGTGCCAGCAGGGGGGCCCTAGTGTCCGAGCAGTTCTTC,CASRGALVSEQFF
TRBV18,.,TRBJ1-3,TRBD1,TGTGCCAGCTCATCCGGGACAGGGACTGGAAACACCATATATTTT,CASSSGTGTGNTIYF
TRBV15,.,TRBJ2-2,.,TGTGCCACCAGCAGAGACCGGGAAGTCGTCGGGGAGCTGTTTTTT,CATSRDREVVGELFF
TRBV15,.,TRBJ1-3,.,TGTGCCACCAGCAGGACAGACTCTGGAAACACCATATATTTT,CATSRTDSGNTIYF
TRBV5-6,.,TRBJ1-1,.,TGTGCCAGCACCCTCAGGGGGAACACTGAAGCTTTCTTT,CASTLRGNTEAFF
TRBV9,.,TRBJ2-2,TRBD2,TGTGCCAGCAGCGTAGGAAGGACTAGCGGCAACACCGGGGAGCTGTTTTTT,CASSVGRTSGNTGELFF
TRBV7-3,.,TRBJ2-2,.,TGTGCCAGCAGCTCTAAAACGAACACCGGGGAGCTGTTTTTT,CASSSKTNTGELFF
TRBV5-4,.,TRBJ2-3,.,TGTGCCAGCAGCCCGGAACCTTCCGAAGAGGCGCAGTATTTT,CASSPEPSEEAQYF
TRBV4-1,few,TRBJ1-5,.,TGCGCCAGCAGCCAAGACGCAGGCGGGGTAGTGAGTCAGCCCCAGCATTTT,CASSQDAGGVVSQPQHF
TRBV3-1/TRBV3-2,.,TRBJ1-3,.,TGTGCCAGCAGCCAGAGGTCAAACACCATATATTTT,CASSQRSNTIYF
TRBV19,.,TRBJ2-1,.,TGTGCCAGTATAAATCTAGAACTCAATGAGCAGTTCTTC,CASINLELNEQFF
TRBV30,.,TRBJ1-1,TRBD1,TGTGCCTGGAGTGTACGGTTGGCAGGGGGGAACACTGAAGCTTTCTTT,CAWSVRLAGGNTEAFF
TRBV30,.,TRBJ1-5,.,TGTGCCTGGACCGCAGGGATACGGAATCAGCCCCAGCATTTT,CAWTAGIRNQPQHF
TRBV5-1,.,TRBJ1-3,.,TGCGCCAGCAGCCCGGCTCTGACAGCTGGAAACACCATATATTTT,CASSPALTAGNTIYF
TRBV7-9,.,TRBJ2-1,.,TGTGCCAGCAGACTTTCCAATGAGCAGTTCTTC,CASRLSNEQFF
TRBV12-3/TRBV12-4,.,TRBJ2-7,.,TGTGCCAGCAGTTTGCAGGCCACCTACGAGCAGTACTTC,CASSLQATYEQYF
TRBV2,few,TRBJ2-5,.,TGTGCCAGCAGTGCGGGGACTGGTGAGACCCAGTACTTC,CASSAGTGETQYF
TRBV2,.,TRBJ2-1,.,TGTGCCAGCAGTTACGGACGGGGGAACAATGAGCAGTTCTTC,CASSYGRGNNEQFF
TRBV28,.,TRBJ1-1,.,TGTGCCAGCAGTCGGACACCGCCCATGAACACTGAAGCTTTCTTT,CASSRTPPMNTEAFF